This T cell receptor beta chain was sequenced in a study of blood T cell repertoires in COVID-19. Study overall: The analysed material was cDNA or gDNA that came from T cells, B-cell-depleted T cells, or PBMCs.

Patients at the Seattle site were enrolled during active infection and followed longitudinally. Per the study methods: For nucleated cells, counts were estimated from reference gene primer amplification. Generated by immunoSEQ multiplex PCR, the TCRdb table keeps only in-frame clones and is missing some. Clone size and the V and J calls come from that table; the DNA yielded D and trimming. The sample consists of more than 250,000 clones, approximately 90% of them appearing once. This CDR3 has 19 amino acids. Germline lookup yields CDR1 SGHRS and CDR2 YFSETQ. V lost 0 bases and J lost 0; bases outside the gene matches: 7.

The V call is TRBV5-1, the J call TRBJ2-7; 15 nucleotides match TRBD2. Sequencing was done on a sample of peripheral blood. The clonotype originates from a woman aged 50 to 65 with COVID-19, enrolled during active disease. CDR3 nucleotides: TGCGCCAGCAGCTTGGAGGGACTAGCGGGAGGTCGAAGCTCCTACGAGCAGTACTTC. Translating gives CASSLEGLAGGRSSYEQYF.